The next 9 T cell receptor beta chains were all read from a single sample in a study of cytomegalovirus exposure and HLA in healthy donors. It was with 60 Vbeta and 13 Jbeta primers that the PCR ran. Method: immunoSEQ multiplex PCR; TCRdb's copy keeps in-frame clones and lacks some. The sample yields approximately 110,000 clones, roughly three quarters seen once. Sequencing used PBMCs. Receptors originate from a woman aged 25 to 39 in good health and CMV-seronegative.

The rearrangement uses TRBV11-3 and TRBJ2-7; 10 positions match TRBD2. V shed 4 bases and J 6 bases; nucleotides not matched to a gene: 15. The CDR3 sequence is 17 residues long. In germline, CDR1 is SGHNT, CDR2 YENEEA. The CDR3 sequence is CASSSRRLAGEFGEQYF. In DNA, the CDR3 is TGTGCCAGCAGCTCGCGGCGGCTAGCGGGAGAGTTCGGCGAGCAGTACTTC.

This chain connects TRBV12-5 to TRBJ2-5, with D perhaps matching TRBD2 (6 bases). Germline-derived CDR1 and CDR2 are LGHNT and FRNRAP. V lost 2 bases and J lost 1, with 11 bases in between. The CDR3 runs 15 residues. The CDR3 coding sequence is TGTGCTAGTGGTTTGAGGCGGGGAGGCCAAGAGACCCAGTACTTC. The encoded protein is CASGLRRGGQETQYF.

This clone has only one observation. The DNA of the CDR3 is TGCAGCGTTGGACTGGAGAACTATGGCTACACCTTC. Translating it yields CSVGLENYGYTF. The chain uses TRBV29-1 and TRBJ1-2, with unresolved D. The V end lost 4 bases, the J end lost 2 bases, and 8 bases lay between the germline ends. The germline CDR1 and CDR2 sequences are SQVTM and ANQGSEA. The CDR3 loop spans 12 amino acids.

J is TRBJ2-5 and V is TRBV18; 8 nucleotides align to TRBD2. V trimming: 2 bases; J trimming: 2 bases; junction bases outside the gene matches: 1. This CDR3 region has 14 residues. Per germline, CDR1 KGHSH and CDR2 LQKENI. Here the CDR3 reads CASSPTSGQETQYF. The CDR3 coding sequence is TGTGCCAGCTCACCAACTAGCGGACAAGAGACCCAGTACTTC.

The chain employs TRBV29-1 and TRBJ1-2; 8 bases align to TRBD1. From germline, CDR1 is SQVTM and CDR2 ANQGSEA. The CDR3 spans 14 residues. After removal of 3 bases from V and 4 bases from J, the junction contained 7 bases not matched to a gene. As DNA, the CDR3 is TGCAGCGTTGACTGGACAGGGCCCTTCTATGGCTACACCTTC. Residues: CSVDWTGPFYGYTF.

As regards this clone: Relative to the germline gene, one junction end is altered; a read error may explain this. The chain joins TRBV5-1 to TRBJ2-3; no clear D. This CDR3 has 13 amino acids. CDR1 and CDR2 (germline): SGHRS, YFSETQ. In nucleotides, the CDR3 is TGCGCCAGCACCCCATTGGGCACAGCTACGCAGTATTTT. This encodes CASTPLGTATQYF.

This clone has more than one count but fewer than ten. CDR3 in DNA: TGTGCCAGCAGTGTGAGACAGGGGTCTAATTCACCCCTCCACTTT. Amino acids: CASSVRQGSNSPLHF. This chain joins TRBV28 and TRBJ1-6; 8 positions agree with TRBD1. CDR1 is MDHEN, CDR2 SYDVKM, per germline. Trimming at V came to 5 bases and at J to 6 bases, leaving 6 bases not matched to a gene. The CDR3 runs 15 residues.

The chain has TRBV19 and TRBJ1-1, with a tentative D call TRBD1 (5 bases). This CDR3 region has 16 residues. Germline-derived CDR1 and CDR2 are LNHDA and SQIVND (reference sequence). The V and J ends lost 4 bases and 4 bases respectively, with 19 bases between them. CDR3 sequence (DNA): TGTGCCAGTAGTACGCCCGGAGGGGCAGCCGGCACTGAAGCTTTCTTT. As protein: CASSTPGGAAGTEAFF.

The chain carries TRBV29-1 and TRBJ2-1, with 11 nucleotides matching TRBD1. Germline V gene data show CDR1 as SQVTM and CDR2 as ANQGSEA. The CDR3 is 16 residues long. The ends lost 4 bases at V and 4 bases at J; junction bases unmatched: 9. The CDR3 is CSVVSRDRGIYNEQFF. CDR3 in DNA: TGCAGCGTTGTTTCTCGGGACAGGGGGATTTACAATGAGCAGTTCTTC.